This TCR beta chain was observed in a study of blood T cell repertoires in COVID-19. The CDR3 is made up of 16 amino acids. With V trimmed by 5 bases and J by 0 bases, 8 bases remained unmatched. Germline CDR1 is SGHVS and CDR2 is FNYEAQ. Using immunoSEQ multiplex PCR, the repertoire was profiled, and TCRdb retains in-frame clones only, with some absent. The sample shows a few hundred thousand clones, about 86% of them seen only once. The chain uses TRBV7-6 and TRBJ2-3, with 7 bases that match TRBD2. The sequence was obtained from a woman in her forties or fifties with acute COVID-19. Sequencing was done on a sample of PBMCs or T cells enriched from blood (not recorded which). The CDR3 bases are TGTGCCAGCAGCCCCCCCGGGACTATCAGCACAGATACGCAGTATTTT. This encodes CASSPPGTISTDTQYF.